The sample holds one count of the clone carrying this T cell receptor beta chain. Original methodology: Amplified reference gene primers provided the basis for estimating nucleated cell counts. This table comes from immunoSEQ multiplex PCR, and its TCRdb copy is limited to in-frame clones, with some not included. That table gives V, J and clone size, and the DNA gave D and trimming. The data show some 75,000 clones, more than 75% seen once. This sample was included in a study of blood T cell repertoires in COVID-19. Study context: Sample material is recorded as cDNA or gDNA derived from T cells, B-cell-depleted T cells, or PBMCs.

Per the germline V gene, CDR1 is SQVTM and CDR2 is ANQGSEA. The CDR3 sequence is 13 residues long. V gave up 4 bases and J gave up 1 base, with 7 bases separating them. The specimen sequenced was peripheral blood. The chain links TRBV29-1 to TRBJ2-2; a weak D match, TRBD1 (5 bases). The origin of this receptor is an elderly woman with active or convalescent COVID-19. Written as DNA, the CDR3 is TGCAGCGTTGGCAGGGTGAACACCGGGGAGCTGTTTTTT. Protein sequence: CSVGRVNTGELFF.